This T cell receptor (beta chain) was recorded in a study of T-cell memory formation after mild COVID-19. Study-level information: For the most part, TCR clusters were specific to one donor.

General study findings and limits: Clones contracting day 15 to 85 were balanced CD4/CD8; later expanders leaned CD4+. The pre-infection memory compartment contained some responding clones, suggesting cross-reactive memory joined.

The 5'RACE method, run with constant-segment primers, produced TCR alpha and TCR beta cDNA libraries (carrying sample barcodes and UMIs). TCRdb called the 5' RACE reads again in MiXCR, with one record for every CDR3 protein. The table includes 90,000 to 120,000 distinct CDR3 sequences, approximately 14% detected once. Remarks on this clonotype: The antigen is not known.

Material for sequencing was PBMCs or a T cell subset sorted from them (not recorded which). The TCR comes from a man between 18 and 29 years old who had mild COVID-19 (a few samples of this study predate the infection). Cell type and time point are not known.

The CDR3 bases are TGTGCCAGCAGTCTGGAGGGACGTTGGGAAAAACTGTTTTTT. Its translation is CASSLEGRWEKLFF. V and J are TRBV9 and TRBJ1-4; TRBD1 is a possible D gene (5 bases). CDR3 length equals 14 residues. Trimming removed 5 bases at V and 8 bases at J, with 16 bases between. CDR1 is SGDLS and CDR2 is YYNGEE in the germline V gene. The complete variable domain, with remaining parts taken from reference TRBV9 and TRBJ1-4, reads DSGVTQTPKHLITATGQRVTLRCSPRSGDLSVYWYQQSLDQGLQFLIQYYNGEERAKGNILERFSAQQFPDLHSELNLSSLELGDSALYFCASSLEGRWEKLFFGSGTQLSVL.